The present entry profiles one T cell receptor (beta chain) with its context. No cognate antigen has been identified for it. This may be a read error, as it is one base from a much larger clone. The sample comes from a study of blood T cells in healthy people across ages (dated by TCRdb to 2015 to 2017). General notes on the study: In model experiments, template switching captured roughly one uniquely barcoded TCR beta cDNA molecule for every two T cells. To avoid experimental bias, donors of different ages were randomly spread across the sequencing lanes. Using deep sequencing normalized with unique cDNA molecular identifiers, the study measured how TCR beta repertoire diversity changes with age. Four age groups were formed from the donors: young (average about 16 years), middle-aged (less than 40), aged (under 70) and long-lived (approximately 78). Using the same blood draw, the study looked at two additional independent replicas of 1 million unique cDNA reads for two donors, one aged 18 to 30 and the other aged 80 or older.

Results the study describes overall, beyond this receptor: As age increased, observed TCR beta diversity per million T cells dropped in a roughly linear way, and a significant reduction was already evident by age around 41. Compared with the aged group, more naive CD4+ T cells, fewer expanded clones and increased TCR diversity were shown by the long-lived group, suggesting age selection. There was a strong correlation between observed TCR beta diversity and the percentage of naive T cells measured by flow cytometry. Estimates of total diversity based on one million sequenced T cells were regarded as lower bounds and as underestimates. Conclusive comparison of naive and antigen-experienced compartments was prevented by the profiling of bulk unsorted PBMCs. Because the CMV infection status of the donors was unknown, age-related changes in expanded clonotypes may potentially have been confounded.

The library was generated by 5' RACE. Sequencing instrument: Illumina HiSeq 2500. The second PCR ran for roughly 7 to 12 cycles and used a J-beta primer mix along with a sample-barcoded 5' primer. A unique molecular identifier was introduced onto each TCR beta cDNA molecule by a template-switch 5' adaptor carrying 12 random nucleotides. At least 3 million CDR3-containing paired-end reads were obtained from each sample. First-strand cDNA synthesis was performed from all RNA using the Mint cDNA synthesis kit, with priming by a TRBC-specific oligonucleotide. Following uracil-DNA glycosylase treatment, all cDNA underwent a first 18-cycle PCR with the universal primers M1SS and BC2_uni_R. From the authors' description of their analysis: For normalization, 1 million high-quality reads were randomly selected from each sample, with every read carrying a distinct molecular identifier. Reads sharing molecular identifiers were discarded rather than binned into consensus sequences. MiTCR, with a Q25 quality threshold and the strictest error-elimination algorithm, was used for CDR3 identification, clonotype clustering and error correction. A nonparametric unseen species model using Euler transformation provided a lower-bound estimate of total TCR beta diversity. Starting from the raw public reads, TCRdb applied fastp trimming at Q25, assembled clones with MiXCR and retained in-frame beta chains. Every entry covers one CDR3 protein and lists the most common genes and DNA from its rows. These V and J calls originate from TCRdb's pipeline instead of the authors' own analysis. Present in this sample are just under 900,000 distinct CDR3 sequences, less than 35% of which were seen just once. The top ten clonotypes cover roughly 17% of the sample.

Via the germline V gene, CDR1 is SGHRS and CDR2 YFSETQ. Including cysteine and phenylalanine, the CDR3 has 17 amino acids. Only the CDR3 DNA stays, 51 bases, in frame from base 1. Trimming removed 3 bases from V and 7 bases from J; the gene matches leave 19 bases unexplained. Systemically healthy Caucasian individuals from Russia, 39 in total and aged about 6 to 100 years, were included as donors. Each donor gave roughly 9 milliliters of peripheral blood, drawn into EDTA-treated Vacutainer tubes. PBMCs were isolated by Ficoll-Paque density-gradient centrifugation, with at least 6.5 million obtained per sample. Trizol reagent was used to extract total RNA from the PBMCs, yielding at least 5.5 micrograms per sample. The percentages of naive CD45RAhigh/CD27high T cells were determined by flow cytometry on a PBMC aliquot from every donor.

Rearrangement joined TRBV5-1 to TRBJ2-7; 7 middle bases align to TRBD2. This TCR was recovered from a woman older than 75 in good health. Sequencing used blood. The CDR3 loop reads CASSYYTSAGSYNEQYF. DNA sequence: TGCGCCAGCAGCTACTACACTAGCGCCGGAAGTTACAATGAGCAGTACTTC.